These 24 T cell receptor beta chains originate from one sample sequenced in a study of T-cell reconstitution after alpha-beta-depleted transplantation in children. Preparation of the TCRbeta library was carried out with unique molecular identifiers. TCRdb re-called the PCR reads with MiXCR, one entry per CDR3 protein. The profile covers 100,000 or so distinct CDR3 sequences, with 6% to 9% appearing a single time and about 15% taken by the ten largest. The sample in question was PBMCs, obtained before TCRalphabeta/CD19-depleted stem cell transplant. All receptors come from a boy aged 2 to 10 with acute lymphoblastic leukemia, due to receive a stem cell transplant.

At least ten counts were recorded for this clonotype. The rearrangement uses TRBV6-2 or TRBV6-3 and TRBJ2-3; weak D call: TRBD2 (6 bases). Trimming removed 6 bases from V and 3 bases from J, with 16 bases in between. CDR1 MNHEY and CDR2 SVGEGT come from the germline V gene. The CDR3 contains 15 residues. This CDR3 is CASSPSGAATDTQYF. Written as DNA, the CDR3 is TGTGCCAGCAGCCCCTCGGGAGCGGCTACAGATACGCAGTATTTT.

The chain carries TRBV2 and TRBJ1-5; D is ambiguous. The CDR3 has 17 amino acids. Trimming stripped 3 bases from V and 0 bases from J, with 15 bases between. Germline V gene data show CDR1 as SNHLY and CDR2 as FYNNEI. The CDR3 region has the DNA TGTGCCAGCAGTGACGTCGGCAGATCATATAGCAATCAGCCCCAGCATTTT. This codes for CASSDVGRSYSNQPQHF.

This clonotype was counted a few times. V is TRBV5-8 and J is TRBJ2-3, with D hard to call. Trimming took off 3 bases at V and 2 bases at J, with 13 bases between the two ends. Germline-derived CDR1 and CDR2 are SGHTS and YDEGEE. This CDR3 is built from 15 residues. The CDR3 DNA reads TGTGCCAGCAGCTCGACCATAACAGTCACAGATACGCAGTATTTT. It specifies CASSSTITVTDTQYF.

Remarks on this clonotype: At one end, the junction sequence differs from germline, possibly due to a read error. The rearrangement joins TRBV12-3 or TRBV12-4 to TRBJ2-3; 8 bases match TRBD2. This CDR3 contains 16 residues. CDR3 loop: CASRMSGGVNTVTQYF. The CDR3 bases are TGTGCCAGCAGAATGAGCGGGGGAGTTAACACAGTTACGCAGTATTTT.

This clonotype was seen ten or more times. The chain combines TRBV7-6 with TRBJ2-5; D gene ambiguous. The CDR3 length is 18 residues. Germline-derived CDR1 and CDR2 are SGHVS and FNYEAQ. The V and J ends lost 1 base and 1 base respectively, with 19 bases between them. The CDR3 coding sequence is TGTGCCAGCAGCTTAGATGACCGGGTGGAAACGGCCCAAGAGACCCAGTACTTC. Protein product: CASSLDDRVETAQETQYF.

In its sample, this clonotype was seen many times. V is TRBV20-1 and J is TRBJ2-7; 12 positions agree with TRBD2. This CDR3 contains 15 residues. Trimming at V came to 1 base and at J to 0 bases, leaving 1 base not matched to a gene. CDR1 DFQATT and CDR2 SNEGSKA come from the germline V gene (reference sequence). The CDR3 bases are TGCAGTGCTAGAGGACTAGCGGGGGACTCCTACGAGCAGTACTTC. It translates to CSARGLAGDSYEQYF.

In this sample, this clonotype turned up many times. CDR3 sequence reads: CASSLGGADTDTQYF. The CDR3 DNA reads as TGTGCCAGCAGCCTAGGGGGCGCGGACACAGATACGCAGTATTTT. V gene TRBV7-9 combines with J gene TRBJ2-3, with 7 bases fitting TRBD1. Germline V gives CDR1 SEHNR, CDR2 FQNEAQ (reference sequence). The CDR3 is 15 amino acids. Germline trimming cut 5 bases from V and 2 bases from J; bases unmatched to any gene: 7.

This clonotype was counted many times. CDR3 amino acids: CASSMDRASEQYF. The DNA for the CDR3 is TGTGCCAGCAGTATGGACAGGGCGAGTGAGCAGTACTTC. The chain carries TRBV2 and TRBJ2-7; 8 nucleotides match TRBD1. From germline, CDR1 is SNHLY and CDR2 FYNNEI. CDR3 length equals 13 residues. The V gene end was trimmed by 5 bases and the J gene end by 7 bases; junction bases not matched to a gene: 7.

This clonotype was seen a few times. The chain carries TRBV12-2 and TRBJ2-6; TRBD1, as called in the table, went unchecked against the DNA. TRBV12-2 is classified as a pseudogene. The CDR3 runs 19 residues. CDR3 sequence (DNA): TGTGCAAGTCGCTTAGCCGGACAGGGGGCAGGCTCTGGGGCCAACGTCCTGACTTTC. Protein product: CASRLAGQGAGSGANVLTF.

This clonotype came up many times. V gene TRBV20-1 combines with J gene TRBJ2-2; D remains ambiguous. Germline-derived CDR1 and CDR2 are DFQATT and SNEGSKA (reference sequence). The V end was cut by 0 bases, the J end by 0 bases, with 11 bases between. The CDR3 runs to 16 residues. The CDR3 DNA is TGCAGTGCTAGAGATCGAGTAGCCCCGAACACCGGGGAGCTGTTTTTT. The encoded protein is CSARDRVAPNTGELFF.

The chain combines TRBV9 with TRBJ1-1; 8 bases are shared with TRBD1. Germline V lookup: CDR1 SGDLS, CDR2 YYNGEE. V lost 8 bases to trimming and J lost 0 bases; unmatched junction nucleotides: 3. The CDR3 contains 13 residues. In DNA, the CDR3 is TGTGCCAGAAGGACAGGGATGAACACTGAAGCTTTCTTT. This translates into CARRTGMNTEAFF.

The rearrangement uses TRBV3-1 and TRBJ1-3; no firm D call. V was clipped by 6 bases and J by 0 bases, with 6 bases between them. This CDR3 contains 13 residues. Germline-derived CDR1 and CDR2 are LGHDT and YNNKEL (reference sequence). This chain's CDR3 is CASRVGSGNTIYF. The CDR3 nucleotides are TGTGCCAGCAGGGTGGGCTCTGGAAACACCATATATTTT. The variable domain in full, completed from reference TRBV3-1 and TRBJ1-3, reads DTAVSQTPKYLVTQMGNDKSIKCEQNLGHDTMYWYKQDSKKFLKIMFSYNNKELIINETVPNRFSPKSPDKAHLNLHINSLELGDSAVYFCASRVGSGNTIYFGEGSWLTVV.

This clonotype appeared many times. One end of the junction is discordant with germline, which a read error may explain. The chain joins TRBV7-9 to TRBJ2-7, with D unresolved. CDR1 SEHNR and CDR2 FQNEAQ come from the germline V gene (reference sequence). There are 9 residues in the CDR3. The CDR3 DNA reads TGTGCCAGCAGCTACGAGCAGTGCTTC. Translation: CASSYEQCF.

The chain joins TRBV3-1 to TRBJ2-7, with 9 bases that match TRBD1. CDR1 is LGHDT and CDR2 is YNNKEL in the germline V gene (reference sequence). The V segment lost 3 bases and the J segment 0 bases; nucleotides outside the gene matches: 0. The CDR3 extends over 14 amino acids. The chain's CDR3 is CASSQGQGSYEQYF. The CDR3 DNA follows: TGTGCCAGCAGCCAGGGACAGGGCTCCTACGAGCAGTACTTC.

This clonotype was seen a handful of times. J is TRBJ2-7 and V is TRBV18, with TRBD2 matching 7 bases. The V segment lost 2 bases and the J segment 6 bases; nucleotides outside the gene matches: 10. This CDR3 comprises 15 residues. Germline values: CDR1 KGHSH, CDR2 LQKENI. The CDR3: CASSPLASGPLEQYF. The CDR3 DNA reads as TGTGCCAGCTCACCATTGGCTAGCGGCCCTCTCGAGCAGTACTTC.

This clonotype was counted ten times or more. The chain links TRBV11-3 to TRBJ2-5; D is tentatively TRBD1 or TRBD2 (5 bases each). Trimming stripped 4 bases from V and 5 bases from J, with 14 bases between. The CDR3 sequence is 14 residues long. Germline CDR1 and CDR2: SGHNT and YENEEA. As DNA, the CDR3 is TGTGCCAGCAGCTCCTACGAGGGGCCGGAGACCCAGTACTTC. The encoded protein is CASSSYEGPETQYF.

The rearrangement joins TRBV7-9 to TRBJ2-1, with 12 bases identical to TRBD1. V was pared by 2 bases and J by 9 bases, with 5 bases of the junction left unmatched. Germline lookup yields CDR1 SEHNR and CDR2 FQNEAQ (reference sequence). This CDR3 spans 15 amino acids. In nucleotides, the CDR3 is TGTGCCAGCAGCTTAAGGGGACAGGGGGCCGGTGAGCAGTTCTTC. Translation: CASSLRGQGAGEQFF.

This clonotype was observed many times. The chain recombines TRBV10-3 with TRBJ2-1, with 9 bases aligning to TRBD2. V lost 4 bases, J lost 0 bases, and 7 bases stayed unmatched. The CDR3 sequence is 17 residues long. The germline V gene encodes CDR1 ENHRY and CDR2 SYGVKD. The CDR3: CAISGPSGVPSYNEQFF. CDR3 nucleotide sequence: TGTGCCATCAGTGGGCCTAGCGGGGTTCCCTCCTACAATGAGCAGTTCTTC.

In this sample, this clonotype turned up many times. This rearrangement joins TRBV2 to TRBJ1-3; no clear D gene. Germline V gene data show CDR1 as SNHLY and CDR2 as FYNNEI. The CDR3 is 13 amino acids. V was cut by 10 bases and J by 2 bases, with 12 bases left in between. The CDR3 protein is CATYRLPGNTIYF. The CDR3 DNA follows: TGTGCCACCTATCGGCTTCCTGGAAACACCATATATTTT.

The V gene is TRBV19, the J gene TRBJ2-1; perhaps TRBD2 as D (5 bases). CDR3 length: 15 residues. Trimming removed 5 bases from V and 4 bases from J, with 15 bases in between. Germline V gene data show CDR1 as LNHDA and CDR2 as SQIVND (reference sequence). CDR3 nucleotides: TGTGCCAGTAGTGCACCGGGATCCACATACAATGAGCAGTTCTTC. Translation gives CASSAPGSTYNEQFF.

Ten or more counts support this clonotype. This chain connects TRBV29-1 to TRBJ1-1; 8 bases map to TRBD1. V shed 3 bases and J 4 bases; nucleotides not matched to a gene: 13. The CDR3 sequence is 16 residues long. Germline-derived CDR1 and CDR2 are SQVTM and ANQGSEA. The CDR3 sequence: CSVDLTGAYWGTEAFF. CDR3 in DNA: TGCAGCGTTGACCTGACAGGGGCTTATTGGGGCACTGAAGCTTTCTTT.

This rearrangement joins TRBV6-5 to TRBJ1-2; 7 bases are a match to TRBD1. In germline, CDR1 is MNHEY, CDR2 SVGAGI. The V gene end was trimmed by 2 bases and the J gene end by 3 bases; junction bases not matched to a gene: 3. This CDR3 is built from 14 residues. CDR3 amino acids: CASSYDRDYYGYTF. Here the CDR3 DNA reads TGTGCCAGCAGTTACGACAGGGATTACTATGGCTACACCTTC.

This clonotype was counted many times. The chain is built from TRBV20-1 and TRBJ2-5; D may match TRBD1 or TRBD2 (5 bases each). This CDR3 contains 12 residues. V was shortened by 1 base and J by 7 bases, with 10 bases between the two germline ends. Germline lookup yields CDR1 DFQATT and CDR2 SNEGSKA (reference sequence). The CDR3 bases are TGCAGTGCTAGAGCGGGGCGCGGGACCCAGTACTTC. The encoded protein is CSARAGRGTQYF.

This clonotype was seen repeatedly, ten times or more. As DNA, the CDR3 is TGTGCCAGCGCGAGGACTAGGGAATTTTTCCATGAGCAGTTCTTC. Its translation is CASARTREFFHEQFF. The gene calls are TRBV6-1 and TRBJ2-1; 7 bases map to TRBD2. V lost 8 bases, J lost 8 bases, and 15 bases stayed unmatched. CDR3 length: 15 residues. Germline assignment: CDR1 MNHNS and CDR2 SASEGT.